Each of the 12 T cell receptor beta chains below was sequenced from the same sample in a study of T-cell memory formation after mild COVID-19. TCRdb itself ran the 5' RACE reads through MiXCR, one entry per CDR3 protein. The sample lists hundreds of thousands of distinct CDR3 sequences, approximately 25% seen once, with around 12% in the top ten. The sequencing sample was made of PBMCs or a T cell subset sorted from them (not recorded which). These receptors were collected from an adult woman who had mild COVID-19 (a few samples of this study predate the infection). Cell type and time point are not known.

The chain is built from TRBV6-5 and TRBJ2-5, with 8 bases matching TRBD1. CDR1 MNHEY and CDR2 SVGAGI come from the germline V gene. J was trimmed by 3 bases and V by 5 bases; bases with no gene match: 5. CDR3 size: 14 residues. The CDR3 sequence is CASSNGQGKETQYF. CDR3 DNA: TGTGCCAGCAGTAACGGACAGGGAAAAGAGACCCAGTACTTC.

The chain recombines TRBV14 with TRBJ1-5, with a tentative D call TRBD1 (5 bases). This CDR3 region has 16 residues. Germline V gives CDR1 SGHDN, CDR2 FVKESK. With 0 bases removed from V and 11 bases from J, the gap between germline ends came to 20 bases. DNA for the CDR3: TGTGCCAGCAGCCAAGATCCAGGGTCCCTGCTGGGAGCCCAGCATTTT. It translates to CASSQDPGSLLGAQHF. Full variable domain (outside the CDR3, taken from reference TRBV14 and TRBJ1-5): EAGVTQFPSHSVIEKGQTVTLRCDPISGHDNLYWYRRVMGKEIKFLLHFVKESKQDESGMPNNRFLAERTGGTYSTLKVQPAELEDSGVYFCASSQDPGSLLGAQHFGDGTRLSIL.

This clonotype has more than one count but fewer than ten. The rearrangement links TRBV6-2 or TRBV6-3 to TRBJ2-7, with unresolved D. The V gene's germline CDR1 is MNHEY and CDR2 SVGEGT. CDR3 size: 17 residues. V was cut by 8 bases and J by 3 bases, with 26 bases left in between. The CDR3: CASAPMRDRAFIYEQYF. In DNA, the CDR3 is TGTGCCAGCGCCCCTATGCGCGACCGGGCTTTTATCTACGAGCAGTACTTC.

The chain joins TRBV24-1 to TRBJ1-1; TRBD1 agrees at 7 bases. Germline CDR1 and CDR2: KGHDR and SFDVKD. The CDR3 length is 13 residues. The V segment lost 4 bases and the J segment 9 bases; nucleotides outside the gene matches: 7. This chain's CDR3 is CATSESGQVKAFF. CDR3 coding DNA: TGTGCCACCAGTGAATCCGGACAGGTAAAAGCTTTCTTT.

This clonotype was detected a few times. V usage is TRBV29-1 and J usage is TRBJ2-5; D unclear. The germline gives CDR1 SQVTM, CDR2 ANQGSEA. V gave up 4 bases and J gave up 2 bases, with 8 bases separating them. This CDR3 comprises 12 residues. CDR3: CSVGPRQETQYF. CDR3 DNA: TGCAGCGTTGGGCCCAGGCAAGAGACCCAGTACTTC.

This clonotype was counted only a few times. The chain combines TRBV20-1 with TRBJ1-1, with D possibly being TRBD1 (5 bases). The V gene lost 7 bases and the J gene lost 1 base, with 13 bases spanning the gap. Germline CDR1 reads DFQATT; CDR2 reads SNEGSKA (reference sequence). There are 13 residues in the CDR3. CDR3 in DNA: TGCAGTGTTAAGGGACGGTCGAACACTGAAGCTTTCTTT. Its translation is CSVKGRSNTEAFF.

The CDR3 DNA sequence: TGTGCCAGCAGTCCAAGGGGCGGGGAGCACGAGCAGTACTTC. Its protein is CASSPRGGEHEQYF. The genes are TRBV27 and TRBJ2-7; weak D call: TRBD2 (6 bases). CDR1 is MNHEY and CDR2 is SMNVEV in the germline V gene (reference sequence). The CDR3 runs to 14 residues. The ends were cut back, 5 bases at V and 5 bases at J, with 16 bases in the middle.

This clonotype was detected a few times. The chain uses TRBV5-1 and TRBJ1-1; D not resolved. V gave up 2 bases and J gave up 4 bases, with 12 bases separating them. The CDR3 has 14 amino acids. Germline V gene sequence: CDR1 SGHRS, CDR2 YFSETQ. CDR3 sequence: CASSFGVASTEAFF. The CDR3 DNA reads TGCGCCAGCAGCTTTGGGGTAGCGAGCACTGAAGCTTTCTTT.

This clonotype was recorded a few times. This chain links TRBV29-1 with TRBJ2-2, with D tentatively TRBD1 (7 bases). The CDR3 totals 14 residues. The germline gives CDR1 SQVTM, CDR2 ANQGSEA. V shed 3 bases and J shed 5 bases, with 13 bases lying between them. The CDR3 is CSVDARGVTGELFF. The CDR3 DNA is TGCAGCGTTGATGCCAGGGGGGTGACCGGGGAGCTGTTTTTT.

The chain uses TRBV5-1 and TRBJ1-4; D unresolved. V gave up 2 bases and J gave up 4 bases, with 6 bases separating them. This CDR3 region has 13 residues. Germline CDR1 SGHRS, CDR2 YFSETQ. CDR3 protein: CASSLVLNEKLFF. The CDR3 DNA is TGCGCCAGCAGCTTAGTCCTTAATGAAAAACTGTTTTTT.

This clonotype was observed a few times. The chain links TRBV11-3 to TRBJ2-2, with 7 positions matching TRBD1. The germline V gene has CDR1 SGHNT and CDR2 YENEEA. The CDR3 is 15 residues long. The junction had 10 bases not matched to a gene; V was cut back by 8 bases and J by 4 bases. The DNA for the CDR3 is TGTGCCAGCGGAAAACAGGGGTTGGTCACCGGGGAGCTGTTTTTT. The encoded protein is CASGKQGLVTGELFF.

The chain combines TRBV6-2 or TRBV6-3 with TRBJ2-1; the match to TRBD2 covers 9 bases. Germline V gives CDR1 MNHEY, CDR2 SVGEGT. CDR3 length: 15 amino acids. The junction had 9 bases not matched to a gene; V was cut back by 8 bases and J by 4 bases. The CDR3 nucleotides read TGTGCCAGCTTCCCCGGGACTAGCACTTACAATGAGCAGTTCTTC. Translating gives CASFPGTSTYNEQFF.